These T cell receptor beta chains were read from a single sample in a study of technical replicates of blood from a few donors. Libraries were prepared by immunoSEQ multiplex PCR; TCRdb keeps only in-frame clonotypes and omits some of them. The table records under 75,000 clones, more than 85% of them present only once. Sample: PBMCs. Every receptor here comes from a human donor in good health. Some clones in this sample may be carry-over from other donors' samples. Both conserved end residues are part of each CDR3. D genes are given only for firm matches. Only some rows state a clone size, as once, few, many or a class for expanded clones.

V	length	J	D	size	CDR3	DNA
TRBV5-1	13	TRBJ1-1	.	.	CASSFRGSTEAFF	TGCGCCAGCAGCTTTAGGGGGAGCACTGAAGCTTTCTTT
TRBV13	12	TRBJ1-2	.	.	CASSLNRAGYTF	TGTGCCAGCAGCTTAAACAGGGCTGGCTACACCTTC
TRBV2	14	TRBJ2-7	TRBD1	.	CASSDGAGGYEQYF	TGTGCCAGCAGTGATGGGGCAGGGGGCTACGAGCAGTACTTC
TRBV11-2	14	TRBJ1-1	.	.	CASSLSRGNTEAFF	TGTGCCAGCAGCTTAAGCCGGGGGAACACTGAAGCTTTCTTT
TRBV6-1	15	TRBJ1-1	TRBD1	.	CASSEVPGQGALAFF	TGTGCCAGCAGTGAAGTGCCGGGACAGGGGGCTTTGGCTTTCTTT
TRBV2	11	TRBJ2-7	.	.	CASSRTYEQYF	TGTGCCAGCAGTCGTACCTACGAGCAGTACTTC
TRBV9	15	TRBJ1-6	.	.	CASSGPGHINSPLHF	TGTGCCAGCAGCGGACCGGGACACATAAATTCACCCCTCCACTTT
TRBV7-2	13	TRBJ1-2	TRBD1	.	CASSSGTGVGYTF	TGTGCCAGCAGCTCCGGGACAGGGGTTGGCTACACCTTC
TRBV4-3	15	TRBJ2-1	TRBD2	.	CASSPWTSGVGEQFF	TGCGCCAGCAGCCCCTGGACTAGCGGGGTGGGTGAGCAGTTCTTC
TRBV27	12	TRBJ2-2	.	.	CASSQNTGELFF	TGTGCCAGCAGTCAAAACACCGGGGAGCTGTTTTTT
TRBV5-1	15	TRBJ1-1	.	.	CASSPQEGPNTEAFF	TGCGCCAGCAGCCCCCAGGAGGGCCCGAACACTGAAGCTTTCTTT
TRBV4-2	16	TRBJ2-2	TRBD2	.	CASSLQRGENTGELFF	TGTGCCAGCAGCCTTCAGCGGGGGGAAAACACCGGGGAGCTGTTTTTT
TRBV7-7	16	TRBJ2-1	TRBD2	.	CASSLVAGGTYNEQFF	TGTGCCAGCAGCTTAGTGGCGGGAGGAACCTACAATGAGCAGTTCTTC
TRBV12-5	13	TRBJ2-5	.	.	CASGHSNQETQYF	TGTGCTAGTGGTCACAGTAACCAAGAGACCCAGTACTTC
TRBV9	15	TRBJ2-5	.	.	CASSGPGRGLETQYF	TGTGCCAGCAGCGGGCCTGGCAGGGGTTTGGAGACCCAGTACTTC
TRBV4-3	15	TRBJ2-1	TRBD1	.	CASSQDDRGLYEQFF	TGCGCCAGCAGCCAAGATGACAGGGGGCTATATGAGCAGTTCTTC
TRBV6-4	15	TRBJ2-1	TRBD2	.	CASSVSGGVYNEQFF	TGTGCCAGCAGTGTTTCCGGGGGGGTTTACAATGAGCAGTTCTTC
TRBV5-1	13	TRBJ2-3	.	.	CASSLEGADTQYF	TGCGCCAGCAGCTTGGAGGGGGCAGATACGCAGTATTTT
TRBV5-1	13	TRBJ1-2	.	.	CASSLLTDYGYTF	TGCGCCAGCAGCTTACTGACAGACTATGGCTACACCTTC
TRBV18	13	TRBJ1-2	TRBD1	.	CASSAGQHYGYTF	TGTGCCAGCTCAGCGGGACAGCACTATGGCTACACCTTC
TRBV5-1	14	TRBJ2-3	.	.	CASSTGTFTDTQYF	TGCGCCAGCAGCACGGGGACTTTCACAGATACGCAGTATTTT
TRBV27	15	TRBJ2-7	TRBD2	.	CASSHSGGRRGEQYF	TGTGCCAGCAGCCACAGTGGCGGGAGACGGGGCGAGCAGTACTTC
TRBV5-1	15	TRBJ2-7	TRBD2	.	CASRPSGRAGDEQYF	TGCGCCAGCAGGCCTAGCGGGAGGGCTGGGGACGAGCAGTACTTC
TRBV30	16	TRBJ2-1	TRBD2	.	CAWSVRSGKTYNEQFF	TGTGCCTGGAGTGTAAGGAGCGGGAAAACCTACAATGAGCAGTTCTTC
TRBV4-1	15	TRBJ2-5	.	.	CASSQGGSYQETQYF	TGCGCCAGCAGCCAGGGGGGATCATATCAAGAGACCCAGTACTTC
TRBV5-1	16	TRBJ1-2	TRBD1	.	CASRNPGQSANYGYTF	TGCGCCAGCCGAAATCCGGGACAGTCCGCTAACTATGGCTACACCTTC
TRBV7-2	15	TRBJ1-1	TRBD1	.	CASSFTGGANTEAFF	TGTGCCAGCAGCTTCACAGGGGGCGCGAACACTGAAGCTTTCTTT
TRBV7-2	13	TRBJ1-2	TRBD1	few	CASSLTGDYGYTF	TGTGCCAGCAGCTTAACAGGGGACTATGGCTACACCTTC
TRBV21-1	16	TRBJ1-1	.	few	CASSKDGGNGDTEAFF	TGTGCCAGCAGCAAAGACGGCGGGAACGGGGACACTGAAGCTTTCTTT
TRBV7-3	15	TRBJ2-7	TRBD2	.	CASSFAGGSAYEQYF	TGTGCCAGCAGCTTTGCGGGAGGGTCGGCCTACGAGCAGTACTTC
TRBV4-3	14	TRBJ2-7	.	.	CASSQQTASYEQYF	TGCGCCAGCAGCCAACAGACAGCTTCCTACGAGCAGTACTTC
TRBV7-2	15	TRBJ2-4	.	.	CASSLLQVAKNIQYF	TGTGCCAGCAGCTTACTCCAGGTAGCCAAAAACATTCAGTACTTC
TRBV29-1	13	TRBJ1-4	.	.	CSVDLGSGEKLFF	TGCAGCGTTGACTTGGGGAGTGGGGAAAAACTGTTTTTT
TRBV7-2	16	TRBJ1-5	TRBD1	.	CASSLDRGLSNQPQHF	TGTGCCAGCAGCTTAGACAGGGGGCTGAGCAATCAGCCCCAGCATTTT
TRBV10-3	13	TRBJ1-3	.	.	CAISEAVGNTIYF	TGTGCCATCAGTGAGGCGGTTGGAAACACCATATATTTT